A single sample is the source of the 22 T cell receptor beta chains below, sequenced in a study of OX40 agonist ivuxolimab in advanced cancers. Sequencing used immunoSEQ multiplex PCR; TCRdb keeps in-frame clones, though not all of them. The table has about 90,000 clones, roughly 88% seen once; the top ten hold 0.3% to 0.4%. The material was CD4+ or CD8+ T cells sorted from blood, obtained in a trial of the OX40 agonist ivuxolimab. The receptors here all came from an adult with an advanced solid tumor such as melanoma, head and neck, liver or kidney cancer.

The V and J genes are TRBV5-1 and TRBJ2-3, with TRBD2 matching over 12 bases. The junction had 10 bases not matched to a gene; V was cut back by 1 base and J by 7 bases. CDR3 length: 17 amino acids. CDR1 and CDR2 from the germline V gene are SGHRS and YFSETQ. The CDR3 protein is CASSLSLAGGTVNTQYF. The CDR3 bases are TGCGCCAGCAGCTTGAGCCTAGCGGGAGGGACCGTGAATACGCAGTATTTT.

Note on this clone: Other DNA sequences from this sample encode an identical CDR3 as well. The rearrangement links TRBV5-1 to TRBJ2-1; the match to TRBD2 covers 12 bases. Germline V lookup: CDR1 SGHRS, CDR2 YFSETQ. The CDR3 totals 15 residues. Trimming removed 3 bases from V and 7 bases from J; junction bases left unmatched: 5. CDR3 DNA: TGCGCCAGCAGCTCGGGACTAGCGGGTTATAATGAGCAGTTCTTC. Its protein product is CASSSGLAGYNEQFF. The variable domain in full, with the rest retrieved from reference TRBV5-1 and TRBJ2-1, is KAGVTQTPRYLIKTRGQQVTLSCSPISGHRSVSWYQQTPGQGLQFLFEYFSETQRNKGNFPGRFSGRQFSNSRSEMNVSTLELGDSALYLCASSSGLAGYNEQFFGPGTRLTVL.

This clone was counted once. J is TRBJ2-2 and V is TRBV11-2, with 8 bases matching TRBD1. Germline CDR1 SGHAT, CDR2 FQNNGV. Unmatched junction bases numbered 5, after V lost 5 bases and J lost 0 bases. The CDR3 covers 16 residues. The CDR3 coding sequence is TGTGCCAGCAGCCCTCGGACAGGGACGAACACCGGGGAGCTGTTTTTT. This codes for CASSPRTGTNTGELFF.

The genes are TRBV9 and TRBJ1-5, with D unclear. The germline gives CDR1 SGDLS, CDR2 YYNGEE. This CDR3 has 14 amino acids. The V end was cut by 0 bases, the J end by 4 bases, with 8 bases between. CDR3 nucleotide sequence: TGTGCCAGCAGCGTAGGACCGGGTAATCAGCCCCAGCATTTT. It codes for CASSVGPGNQPQHF.

A few counts support this clone. This chain joins TRBV7-2 and TRBJ1-6; 7 bases agree with TRBD1. Looked up from germline, CDR1 is SGHTA and CDR2 is FQGNSA. CDR3 size: 16 residues. J was trimmed by 9 bases and V by 5 bases; bases with no gene match: 13. CDR3 nucleotides: TGTGCCAGCAGCCAATCGGCGGCAGGGGGAGGTTCACCCCTCCACTTT. It yields the protein CASSQSAAGGGSPLHF.

The chain joins TRBV6-5 to TRBJ2-7; D ambiguous. Deletions cut 2 bases from V and 6 bases from J, with 14 bases between. The CDR3 loop spans 14 amino acids. CDR1 is MNHEY, CDR2 SVGAGI, per germline. CDR3 sequence: CASSYVPRNGEQYF. The CDR3 DNA sequence: TGTGCCAGCAGTTACGTACCTAGGAATGGCGAGCAGTACTTC.

The gene calls are TRBV5-1 and TRBJ2-1; D is possibly TRBD2 (6 bases). This CDR3 is 14 amino acids long. The V end lost 6 bases, the J end lost 8 bases, and 18 bases lay between the germline ends. Germline assignment: CDR1 SGHRS and CDR2 YFSETQ. The CDR3, as DNA: TGCGCCAGCAAAGTCTCGGGGGTGATGGATGAGCAGTTCTTC. This encodes CASKVSGVMDEQFF.

The chain employs TRBV6-6 and TRBJ2-7; 10 nucleotides match TRBD1. This CDR3 region has 15 residues. Losses at the gene ends were 6 bases for V and 1 base for J; bases not matched to a gene: 6. Germline V gene lookup returns CDR1 MNHNY and CDR2 SVGAGI (reference sequence). The CDR3 region is CASSREGQGSYEQYF. The CDR3 region has the DNA TGTGCCAGCAGCCGCGAGGGACAGGGGTCCTACGAGCAGTACTTC.

This chain connects TRBV11-2 to TRBJ1-3, with a possible D match to TRBD1 (6 bases). This CDR3 is built from 14 residues. V gave up 5 bases and J gave up 1 base, with 9 bases separating them. The germline V gene encodes CDR1 SGHAT and CDR2 FQNNGV. The CDR3 protein is CASSPGQSGNTIYF. As DNA, the CDR3 is TGTGCCAGCAGCCCAGGACAGTCTGGAAACACCATATATTTT.

This clone was recorded many times. The V call is TRBV2, the J call TRBJ2-1, with D uncertain. Germline V CDR1 and CDR2: SNHLY, FYNNEI. V was clipped by 5 bases and J by 7 bases, with 9 bases between them. The CDR3 is 12 residues long. CDR3 coding DNA: TGTGCCAGCAGTACCACCGGGAATGAGCAGTTCTTC. Protein sequence: CASSTTGNEQFF.

This chain links TRBV27 with TRBJ1-2, with 11 bases matching TRBD1. CDR3 length: 15 amino acids. The germline CDR1 and CDR2 sequences are MNHEY and SMNVEV (reference sequence). The ends lost 2 bases at V and 7 bases at J; junction bases unmatched: 6. For the CDR3, the DNA is TGTGCCAGCAGTTTAGCGGGACAGGGGGTGCGTGGCTACACCTTC. It translates to CASSLAGQGVRGYTF.

The V and J genes are TRBV7-2 and TRBJ1-5; maybe TRBD1 (6 bases). The CDR3 length is 18 residues. Germline CDR1 is SGHTA and CDR2 is FQGNSA. Trimming pared 6 bases from V and 4 bases from J, leaving 25 bases between. The chain's CDR3 is CASSQHIKRGEENQPQHF. The DNA of the CDR3 is TGTGCCAGCAGTCAACATATAAAAAGGGGGGAAGAGAATCAGCCCCAGCATTTT. Filled out from reference TRBV7-2 and TRBJ1-5, the complete variable domain reads GAGVSQSPSNKVTEKGKDVELRCDPISGHTALYWYRQSLGQGLEFLIYFQGNSAPDKSGLPSDRFSAERTGGSVSTLTIQRTQQEDSAVYLCASSQHIKRGEENQPQHFGDGTRLSIL.

V usage is TRBV28 and J usage is TRBJ1-4; no firm D call. Trimming cost V 5 bases and J 0 bases, with 10 bases left between them. The CDR3 has 15 residues. Germline CDR1 and CDR2: MDHEN and SYDVKM. CDR3 coding DNA: TGTGCCAGCAGTCTGAGAGCGGCAACTAATGAAAAACTGTTTTTT. Protein sequence: CASSLRAATNEKLFF.

In DNA form, the CDR3 reads TGTGCCAGTAGCGGGGACAGGGGGGTAGAAGCTTTCTTT. This sequence encodes CASSGDRGVEAFF. The rearrangement links TRBV19 to TRBJ1-1; 11 bases match TRBD1. CDR1 and CDR2 (germline): LNHDA, SQIVND (reference sequence). The ends lost 6 bases at V and 8 bases at J; junction bases unmatched: 5. This CDR3 contains 13 residues.

J is TRBJ2-1 and V is TRBV7-6; D could derive from TRBD1 or TRBD2 (5 bases each). V was cut by 5 bases and J by 8 bases, with 25 bases left in between. The CDR3 length is 17 residues. CDR1 is SGHVS, CDR2 FNYEAQ, per germline. DNA for the CDR3: TGTGCCAGCAGCCCTGGATTCCGGGACGGTGCTCATCATGAGCAGTTCTTC. It translates to CASSPGFRDGAHHEQFF.

The chain combines TRBV7-8 with TRBJ2-7; 10 positions match TRBD1. The V gene end was trimmed by 5 bases and the J gene end by 6 bases; junction bases not matched to a gene: 10. The V gene's germline CDR1 is SGHVS and CDR2 FQNEAQ. This CDR3 is built from 15 residues. The CDR3 loop reads CASSPSSGQGVEQYF. The CDR3 DNA reads as TGTGCCAGCAGCCCATCCTCCGGACAGGGGGTCGAGCAGTACTTC. Full variable domain (outside the CDR3, taken from reference TRBV7-8 and TRBJ2-7): GAGVSQSPRYKVAKRGQDVALRCDPISGHVSLFWYQQALGQGPEFLTYFQNEAQLDKSGLPSDRFFAERPEGSVSTLKIQRTQQEDSAVYLCASSPSSGQGVEQYFGPGTRLTVT.

The chain combines TRBV7-3 with TRBJ2-1; 7 bases align to TRBD2. J gave up 3 bases and V 1 base, and 6 bases lay outside the gene matches. This CDR3 contains 16 residues. Germline assignment: CDR1 SGHTA and CDR2 FQGTGA. The CDR3 reads CASSLKGPSGYNEQFF. The CDR3 bases are TGTGCCAGCAGCTTAAAGGGGCCTAGCGGCTACAATGAGCAGTTCTTC. Full variable domain (remainder filled in from reference TRBV7-3 and TRBJ2-1): GAGVSQTPSNKVTEKGKYVELRCDPISGHTALYWYRQSLGQGPEFLIYFQGTGAADDSGLPNDRFFAVRPEGSVSTLKIQRTERGDSAVYLCASSLKGPSGYNEQFFGPGTRLTVL.

This chain links TRBV2 with TRBJ2-1; D is unclear. V was shortened by 5 bases and J by 0 bases, with 8 bases between the two germline ends. The CDR3 length is 14 residues. The germline V gene encodes CDR1 SNHLY and CDR2 FYNNEI. CDR3: CASSPTSSYNEQFF. The CDR3 DNA follows: TGTGCCAGCAGTCCAACGAGCTCCTACAATGAGCAGTTCTTC.

The V and J genes are TRBV19 and TRBJ2-5, with D tentatively TRBD1 or TRBD2 (5 bases each). Trimming removed 3 bases at V and 5 bases at J, with 10 bases between. Germline assignment: CDR1 LNHDA and CDR2 SQIVND (reference sequence). The CDR3 sequence is 13 residues long. CDR3 region: CASSMVRGETQYF. The CDR3 DNA reads TGTGCCAGTAGTATGGTTCGGGGCGAGACCCAGTACTTC. Combining the CDR3 with reference TRBV19 and TRBJ2-5 gives the whole variable domain DGGITQSPKYLFRKEGQNVTLSCEQNLNHDAMYWYRQDPGQGLRLIYYSQIVNDFQKGDIAEGYSVSREKKESFPLTVTSAQKNPTAFYLCASSMVRGETQYFGPGTRLLVL.

This chain uses TRBV5-6 with TRBJ1-1; 12 bases fit TRBD1. This CDR3 region has 17 residues. V was clipped by 0 bases and J by 1 base; unmatched bases: 4. The germline CDR1 and CDR2 sequences are SGHDT and YYEEEE. The DNA for the CDR3 is TGTGCCAGCAGCTTGGTGGGACAGGGGGCGAGGAACACTGAAGCTTTCTTT. Its translation is CASSLVGQGARNTEAFF.

The V gene is TRBV6-5, the J gene TRBJ2-7; D unclear. The V and J ends lost 1 base and 6 bases respectively, with 4 bases between them. The CDR3 has 11 residues. Looked up from germline, CDR1 is MNHEY and CDR2 is SVGAGI. Here the CDR3 reads CASSYLSEQYF. The CDR3 DNA reads as TGTGCCAGCAGTTACTTATCCGAGCAGTACTTC.

This clone appeared once. V and J are TRBV5-1 and TRBJ2-5; a weak D match, TRBD1 (5 bases). Trimming removed 0 bases from V and 0 bases from J, with 6 bases in between. The CDR3 spans 14 residues. Germline CDR1 SGHRS, CDR2 YFSETQ. The CDR3 spells CASSLAGYQETQYF. The CDR3 nucleotides are TGCGCCAGCAGCTTGGCAGGGTACCAAGAGACCCAGTACTTC.